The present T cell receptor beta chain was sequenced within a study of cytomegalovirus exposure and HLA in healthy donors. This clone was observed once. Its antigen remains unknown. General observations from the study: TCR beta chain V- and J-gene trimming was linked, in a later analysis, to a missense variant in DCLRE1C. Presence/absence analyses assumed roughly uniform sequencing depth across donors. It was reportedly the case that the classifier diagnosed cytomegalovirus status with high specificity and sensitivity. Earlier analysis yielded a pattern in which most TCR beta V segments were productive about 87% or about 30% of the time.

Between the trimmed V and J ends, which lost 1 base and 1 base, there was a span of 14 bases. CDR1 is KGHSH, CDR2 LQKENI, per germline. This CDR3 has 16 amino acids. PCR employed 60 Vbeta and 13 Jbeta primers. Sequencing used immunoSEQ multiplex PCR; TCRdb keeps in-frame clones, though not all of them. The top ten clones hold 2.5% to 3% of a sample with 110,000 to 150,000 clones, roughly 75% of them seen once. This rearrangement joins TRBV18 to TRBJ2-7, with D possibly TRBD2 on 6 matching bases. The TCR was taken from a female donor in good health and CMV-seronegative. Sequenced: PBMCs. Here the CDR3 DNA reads TGTGCCAGCTCACCACTCATCGGGGGTTCATCCTACGAGCAGTACTTC. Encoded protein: CASSPLIGGSSYEQYF. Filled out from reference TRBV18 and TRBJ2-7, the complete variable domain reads NAGVMQNPRHLVRRRGQEARLRCSPMKGHSHVYWYRQLPEEGLKFMVYLQKENIIDESGMPKERFSAEFPKEGPSILRIQQVVRGDSAAYFCASSPLIGGSSYEQYFGPGTRLTVT.